This T cell receptor (beta chain) was observed in a study of naive CD8 T cells in extremely preterm neonates. Findings of the study overall: Term neonates roughly 0.4%, young children 0.03%, adults 0.01%; preterm neonates shared approximately 2.5%. Compared with older groups, preterm CDR3s were shorter, with fewer N additions and less trimming. Compared with all age groups, preterm neonates showed less repertoire richness.

Some clones are missing from TCRdb's copy, which holds only in-frame ones; the method was immunoSEQ multiplex PCR. The sample comprises 25,000 or so clones, 70% to 90% of which are singletons, and approximately 1% rests with the top ten. Samples were taken at extremely preterm deliveries at roughly 23-28 weeks of gestation. Excluded: fetal demise, active maternal HSV, known maternal HIV. A remark on this clone: Its antigen is not known.

V was cut by 0 bases and J by 2 bases, with 9 bases left in between. This CDR3 contains 15 residues. CDR1 is SGDLS and CDR2 is YYNGEE in the germline V gene. The sequence was obtained from a boy who was born preterm. The chain is built from TRBV9 and TRBJ2-1, with TRBD2 as a possible D gene (6 bases). The material sequenced was naive CD8+ T cells from cord blood. The CDR3 loop reads CASSVGGVAYNEQFF. CDR3 DNA sequence: TGTGCCAGCAGCGTAGGGGGGGTGGCCTACAATGAGCAGTTCTTC.